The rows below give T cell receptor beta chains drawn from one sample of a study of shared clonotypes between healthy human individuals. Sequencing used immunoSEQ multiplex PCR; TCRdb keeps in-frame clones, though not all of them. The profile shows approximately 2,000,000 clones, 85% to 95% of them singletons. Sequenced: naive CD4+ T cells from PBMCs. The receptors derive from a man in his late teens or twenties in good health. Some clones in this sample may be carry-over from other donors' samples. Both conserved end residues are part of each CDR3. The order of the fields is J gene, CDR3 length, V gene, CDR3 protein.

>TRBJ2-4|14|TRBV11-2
CASSPELAKNIQYF
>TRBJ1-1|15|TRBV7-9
CASSLASGGNTEAFF
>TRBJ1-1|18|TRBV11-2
CASSLDRFGQGANTEAFF
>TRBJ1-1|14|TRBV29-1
CSVEDYTPNTEAFF
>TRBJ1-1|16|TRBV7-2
CASSFLGAPSNTEAFF
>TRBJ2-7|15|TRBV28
CASSLWGAPSYEQYF
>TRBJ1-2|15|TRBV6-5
CASRPTDSVNYGYTF
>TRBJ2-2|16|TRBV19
CASSIEDRPHTGELFF
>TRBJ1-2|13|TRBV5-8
CASSWDQTYGYTF
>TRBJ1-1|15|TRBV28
CASSRIPGQGAEAFF
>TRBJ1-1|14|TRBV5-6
CASSPQGGVTEAFF
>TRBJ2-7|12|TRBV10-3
CANGGARDEQYF
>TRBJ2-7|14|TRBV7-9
CASSSRGESYEQYF
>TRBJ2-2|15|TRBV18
CASSPGRMNTGELFF
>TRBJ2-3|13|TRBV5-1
CASSPKRADTQYF
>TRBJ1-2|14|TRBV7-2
CASSSDGGHYGYTF
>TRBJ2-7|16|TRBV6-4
CASSVLAGGLSYEQYF
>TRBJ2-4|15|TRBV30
CAWRLSGAAKNIQYF
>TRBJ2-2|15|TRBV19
CASSQLTGLTGELFF
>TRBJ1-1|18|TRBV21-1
CASSANPGPQGRWTEAFF
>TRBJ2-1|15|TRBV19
CASSIVGSGGDEQFF
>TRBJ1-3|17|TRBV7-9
CASSSGNARSSGNTIYF
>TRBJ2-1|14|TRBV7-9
CASAPQWGFNEQFF
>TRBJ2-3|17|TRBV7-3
CASSLMGGQGGGDTQYF
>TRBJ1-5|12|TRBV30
CAWDRFNQPQHF
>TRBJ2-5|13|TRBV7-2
CASSLLAGIAQYF
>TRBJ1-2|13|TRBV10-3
CAISVPGIYGYTF
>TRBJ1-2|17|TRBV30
CAWNAGTETLLRYGYTF
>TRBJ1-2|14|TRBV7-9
CASSLSGWRYGYTF
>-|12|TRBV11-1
CASSPDPYEQYF
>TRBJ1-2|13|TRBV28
CASSLIGRDYFGF
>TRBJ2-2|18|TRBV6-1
CASSERYRLGNPTGELFF
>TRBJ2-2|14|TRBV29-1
CSAETSSRTGELFF
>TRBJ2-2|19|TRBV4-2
CASSQAKIGLASVTGELFF
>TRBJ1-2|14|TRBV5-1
CASSLGAPNYGYTF
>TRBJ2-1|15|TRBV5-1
CASSLIHGSANEQFF
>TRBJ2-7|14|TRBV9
CASSVGLAGYEQYF
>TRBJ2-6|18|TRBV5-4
CASSRGGSVSSGANVLTF
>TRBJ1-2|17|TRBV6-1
CASSERVYLQGPYGYTF
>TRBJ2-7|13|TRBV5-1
CASRGQEQGEQYF
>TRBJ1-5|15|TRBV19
CASSIGQRRDQPQHF
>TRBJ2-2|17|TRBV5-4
CASSRGTSGIEAGELFF
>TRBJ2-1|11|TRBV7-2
CASSPYNEQFF
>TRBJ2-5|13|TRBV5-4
CASSARGGETQYF
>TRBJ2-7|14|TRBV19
CASSTTGSSYEQYF
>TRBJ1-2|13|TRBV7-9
CASSPRQGDGYTF
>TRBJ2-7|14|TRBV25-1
CASSEAGSSYEQYF
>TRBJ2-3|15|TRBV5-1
CASSLVTGSTDTQYF
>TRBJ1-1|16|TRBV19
CASSTYRGPMNTEAFF
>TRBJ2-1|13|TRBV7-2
CASSRESLNEQFF
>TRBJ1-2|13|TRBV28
CASSLTGDYGYTF
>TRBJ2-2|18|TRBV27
CASSLQGLAGDRTGELFF
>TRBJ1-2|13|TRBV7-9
CASSPTGDYGYTF
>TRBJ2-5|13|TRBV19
CASSDGLAETQYF
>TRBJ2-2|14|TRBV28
CASSAHEITGELFF
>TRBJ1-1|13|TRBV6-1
CASSEALDREAFF
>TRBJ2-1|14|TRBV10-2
CASTPGTRYNEQFF
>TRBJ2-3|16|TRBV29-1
CSAPRGASLQTDTQYF
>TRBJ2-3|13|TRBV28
CASIRTGGDTQYF